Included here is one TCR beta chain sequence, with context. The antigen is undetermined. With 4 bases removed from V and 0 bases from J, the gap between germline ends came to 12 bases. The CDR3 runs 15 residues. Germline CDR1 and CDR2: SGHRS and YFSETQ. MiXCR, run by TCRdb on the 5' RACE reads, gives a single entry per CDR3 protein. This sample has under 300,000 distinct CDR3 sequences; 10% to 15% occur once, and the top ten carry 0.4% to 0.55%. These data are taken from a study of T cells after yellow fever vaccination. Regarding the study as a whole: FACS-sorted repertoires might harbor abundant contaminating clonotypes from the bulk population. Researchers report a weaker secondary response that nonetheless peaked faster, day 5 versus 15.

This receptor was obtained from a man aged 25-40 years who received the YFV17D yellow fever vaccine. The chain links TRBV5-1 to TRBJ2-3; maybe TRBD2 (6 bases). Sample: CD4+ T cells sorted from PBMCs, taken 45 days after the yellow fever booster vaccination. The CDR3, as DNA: TGCGCCAGCAGCGTCGGGACTCTAAGCACAGATACGCAGTATTTT. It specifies CASSVGTLSTDTQYF. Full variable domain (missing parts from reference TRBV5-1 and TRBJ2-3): KAGVTQTPRYLIKTRGQQVTLSCSPISGHRSVSWYQQTPGQGLQFLFEYFSETQRNKGNFPGRFSGRQFSNSRSEMNVSTLELGDSALYLCASSVGTLSTDTQYFGPGTRLTVL.